The 7 T cell receptor beta chains given below trace back to one sample, sequenced in a study of cytomegalovirus exposure and HLA in healthy donors (dated by TCRdb to the late 2010s). Library generation was performed with the immunoSEQ multiplex PCR assay. A mixture of 60 forward primers for TCR Vbeta segments and 13 reverse primers for TCR Jbeta segments was used in the multiplex PCR. TCRdb stores this immuneACCESS table with in-frame sequences only. Part of the clones is absent; in the studies checked, under half of the shortfall reflects unresolved V genes, and no reason is known for the rest. In all, the sample holds some 130,000 clones, and approximately 80% of those were seen once. The ten top clones hold approximately 2% of the sample. The sample consisted of PBMCs. These TCRs come from a man aged 25-45 years in good health and CMV-seronegative.

This clone is a singleton in its sample. This rearrangement joins TRBV2 to TRBJ2-7; D remains ambiguous. Trimming took 4 bases from V and 6 from J, leaving 13 bases between them. Per germline, CDR1 SNHLY and CDR2 FYNNEI. The CDR3 contains 13 residues. The CDR3 here is CASSGVGDLEQYF. The CDR3 bases are TGTGCCAGCAGTGGAGTAGGAGATCTCGAGCAGTACTTC.

The rearrangement joins TRBV5-6 to TRBJ2-2; D is unresolved. The CDR3 has 17 residues. Germline-derived CDR1 and CDR2 are SGHDT and YYEEEE. V was cut by 4 bases and J by 0 bases, with 16 bases left in between. The CDR3 DNA follows: TGTGCCAGCAGCGGCCCAATTCTTCTCGCGAACACCGGGGAGCTGTTTTTT. Its protein product is CASSGPILLANTGELFF. Together with reference TRBV5-6 and TRBJ2-2, the CDR3 gives the full variable domain: DAGVTQSPTHLIKTRGQQVTLRCSPKSGHDTVSWYQQALGQGPQFIFQYYEEEERQRGNFPDRFSGHQFPNYSSELNVNALLLGDSALYLCASSGPILLANTGELFFGEGSRLTVL.

This clone was detected once. This chain connects TRBV10-3 to TRBJ2-7; tentative D call: TRBD2 (6 bases). V lost 3 bases and J lost 7, with 13 bases in between. The CDR3 runs 13 residues. Germline V gene sequence: CDR1 ENHRY, CDR2 SYGVKD. The CDR3 DNA is TGTGCCATCAGTGACGGGACTTCACGAGAGCAGTACTTC. Translation: CAISDGTSREQYF.

The chain links TRBV6-5 to TRBJ2-5; 15 nucleotides align to TRBD2. Per germline, CDR1 MNHEY and CDR2 SVGAGI. This CDR3 spans 15 amino acids. Trimming cost V 5 bases and J 4 bases; bases outside gene matches: 2. CDR3 in DNA: TGTGCCAGCAGTGGGACTAGCGGGAGGTCAGAGACCCAGTACTTC. Its translation is CASSGTSGRSETQYF.

The V call is TRBV5-1, the J call TRBJ2-1, with 9 bases that match TRBD2. The J segment lost 9 bases and the V segment lost 2 bases, leaving 12 bases of the junction unmatched. The CDR3 length is 16 residues. Germline CDR1 SGHRS, CDR2 YFSETQ. The CDR3 spells CASSFAGLAQGGEQFF. DNA for the CDR3: TGCGCCAGCAGCTTCGCCGGACTAGCGCAAGGGGGTGAGCAGTTCTTC.

This chain joins TRBV7-2 and TRBJ1-2; 11 bases agree with TRBD1. The CDR3 is 13 amino acids. V trimming: 5 bases; J trimming: 8 bases; junction bases outside the gene matches: 4. CDR1 SGHTA and CDR2 FQGNSA come from the germline V gene. In nucleotides, the CDR3 is TGTGCCAGCAGCCCGGGACAGGGGGAAGGCTACACCTTC. Its protein is CASSPGQGEGYTF.

This chain connects TRBV2 to TRBJ1-3; TRBD1 might be the D (5 bases). V was trimmed by 2 bases and J by 0 bases, leaving 5 bases between them. The CDR3 has 14 residues. Germline assignment: CDR1 SNHLY and CDR2 FYNNEI. CDR3 coding DNA: TGTGCCAGCAGTGAACAGGGCTCTGGAAACACCATATATTTT. Protein: CASSEQGSGNTIYF.